This paragraph reports one T cell receptor beta chain. The data were obtained in a study of T cell changes during pregnancy in multiple sclerosis. The V gene's germline CDR1 is SGDLS and CDR2 YYNGEE. This CDR3 region has 17 residues. Trimming removed 0 bases at V and 0 bases at J, with 13 bases between. Generated by immunoSEQ multiplex PCR, the TCRdb table keeps only in-frame clones and is missing some. The sample carries tens of thousands of clones, 85% to 95% recorded once. Sequencing was performed on peripheral blood, taken after pregnancy. V usage is TRBV9 and J usage is TRBJ1-3, with a tentative D call TRBD1 (5 bases). The clonotype comes from a female donor with multiple sclerosis, enrolled in a pregnancy study. CDR3: CASSVDLPGLSGNTIYF. CDR3 in DNA: TGTGCCAGCAGCGTAGACCTCCCAGGGCTCTCTGGAAACACCATATATTTT.